The rows below give T cell receptor beta chains drawn from one sample of a study of graft-versus-host responses after intestinal transplantation. What these receptors recognize is not known. The method was immunoSEQ multiplex PCR; TCRdb's version includes in-frame clones alone and lacks a portion of them. The sample holds approximately 86,000 clones, 92% seen once. The sample here was unstimulated CD8+ T cells sorted from spleen or lymph node cells, taken before transplant. These receptors were taken from a human donor who was the organ donor for an intestinal transplant. CDR3s include the opening cysteine and the closing phenylalanine or tryptophan. D genes are given only for firm matches. The size entry is marked missing in some rows and otherwise reads once, few, many or a size class.

J gene,V gene,clone size,D gene,CDR3 protein,CDR3 DNA
TRBJ2-7,TRBV4-2,-,TRBD2,CASSHATGGSSYEQYF,TGTGCCAGCAGCCATGCTACGGGGGGGAGCTCCTACGAGCAGTACTTC
TRBJ2-6,TRBV10-3,-,-,CAISYFRASGANVLTF,TGTGCCATCAGTTACTTCAGGGCTTCTGGGGCCAACGTCCTGACTTTC
TRBJ1-1,TRBV28,-,-,CASTPPTATEAFF,TGTGCCAGCACCCCTCCGACAGCAACTGAAGCTTTCTTT
TRBJ2-6,TRBV27,-,-,CASSPQGAGANVLTF,TGTGCCAGCAGCCCACAGGGTGCTGGGGCCAACGTCCTGACTTTC
TRBJ2-5,TRBV7-9,-,-,CASSSQQGGETQYF,TGTGCCAGCAGCTCACAACAGGGGGGGGAGACCCAGTACTTC
TRBJ2-7,TRBV4-3,-,TRBD1,CASSQDPGTGTYEQYF,TGCGCCAGCAGCCAAGATCCCGGGACAGGGACATACGAGCAGTACTTC
TRBJ2-3,TRBV5-1,-,-,CASSLGPTSTDTQYF,TGCGCCAGCAGCTTGGGGCCGACTAGCACAGATACGCAGTATTTT
TRBJ1-2,TRBV6-5,-,TRBD1,CASSYSGGGGGYTF,TGTGCCAGCAGTTACTCAGGAGGGGGCGGTGGCTACACCTTC
TRBJ1-4,TRBV4-2,once,TRBD1,CASSQGQGLPNEKLFF,TGTGCCAGCAGCCAAGGACAGGGGCTCCCTAATGAAAAACTGTTTTTT
TRBJ1-5,TRBV9,once,-,CASSVEWAGCVGNQPQHF,TGTGCCAGCAGCGTAGAATGGGCGGGGTGTGTGGGCAATCAGCCCCAGCATTTT
TRBJ2-7,TRBV4-3,-,TRBD2,CASSQRSGGKEGGQYF,TGCGCCAGCAGCCAGAGAAGCGGGGGGAAGGAGGGGGGGCAGTACTTC
TRBJ2-1,TRBV12-5,-,-,CASGEYNEQFF,TGTGCTAGTGGGGAGTACAATGAGCAGTTCTTC
TRBJ2-7,TRBV6-6,-,TRBD1,CASRPGTGVSEQYF,TGTGCCAGCAGACCCGGGACAGGGGTGTCCGAGCAGTACTTC
TRBJ2-2,TRBV7-2,-,TRBD2,CASSLARDYPTGELFF,TGTGCCAGCAGCTTAGCGAGGGACTACCCCACCGGGGAGCTGTTTTTT
TRBJ2-2,TRBV27,-,TRBD1,CASSPPTGGTGELFF,TGTGCCAGCAGTCCCCCGACAGGGGGCACCGGGGAGCTGTTTTTT
TRBJ1-1,TRBV7-6,-,-,CASSLSGENTEAFF,TGTGCCAGCAGCTTAAGCGGAGAGAACACTGAAGCTTTCTTT
TRBJ1-3,TRBV9,-,-,CASSGPLGGNTIYF,TGTGCCAGCAGCGGGCCTTTGGGCGGAAACACCATATATTTT
TRBJ2-5,TRBV5-6,-,-,CASSPGVGSQETQYF,TGTGCCAGCAGCCCGGGGGTAGGGTCCCAAGAGACCCAGTACTTC
TRBJ1-4,TRBV4-1,-,TRBD1,CASRTSGQGNEKLFF,TGCGCCAGCAGAACATCTGGACAGGGTAATGAAAAACTGTTTTTT
TRBJ2-1,TRBV7-9,-,TRBD2,CASSILAGLNEQFF,TGTGCCAGCAGCATACTAGCGGGGCTCAATGAGCAGTTCTTC
TRBJ2-7,TRBV7-6,-,-,CASSLRGYSYEQYF,TGTGCCAGCAGCTTAAGGGGCTACTCCTACGAGCAGTACTTC
TRBJ1-2,TRBV6-5,-,-,CASSEEVYNYGYTF,TGTGCCAGCAGTGAAGAGGTGTATAACTATGGCTACACCTTC
TRBJ2-7,TRBV28,-,TRBD2,CASSSTGGVYTYEQYF,TGTGCCAGCAGTTCGACCGGGGGGGTGTACACCTACGAGCAGTACTTC
TRBJ2-3,TRBV28,-,-,CAGLGGRGITDTQYF,TGTGCCGGGCTCGGGGGGCGAGGGATTACAGATACGCAGTATTTT
TRBJ1-6,TRBV19,-,TRBD1,CASNFGQGATPLHF,TGTGCCAGTAATTTTGGGCAGGGGGCTACACCCCTCCACTTT
TRBJ1-1,TRBV7-9,-,TRBD1,CASRAGTGGKLEAFF,TGTGCCAGCAGAGCCGGGACAGGGGGTAAATTGGAAGCTTTCTTT
TRBJ1-6,TRBV15,-,-,CATSRDWVETGWFPNSPLHF,TGTGCCACCAGCAGAGATTGGGTGGAAACAGGGTGGTTCCCTAATTCACCCCTCCACTTT
TRBJ1-1,TRBV23-1,-,TRBD1,CASSQRADRGRTEAFF,TGCGCCAGCAGTCAAAGGGCGGACAGGGGTAGGACTGAAGCTTTCTTT
TRBJ1-1,TRBV27,-,TRBD1,CASSVTGTEAFF,TGTGCCAGCAGTGTGACAGGGACTGAAGCTTTCTTT
TRBJ2-7,TRBV28,-,-,CASKLYRVGSYEQYF,TGTGCCAGCAAGCTGTACAGGGTGGGGAGCTACGAGCAGTACTTC
TRBJ1-6,TRBV19,-,-,CASSQGSANSPLHF,TGTGCCAGTAGCCAGGGGTCCGCTAATTCACCCCTCCACTTT
TRBJ2-3,TRBV11-2,-,-,CASSHVVSTDTQYF,TGTGCCAGCAGCCACGTAGTGAGCACAGATACGCAGTATTTT
TRBJ1-2,TRBV7-3,-,-,CASSLRRVSYGYTF,TGTGCCAGCAGCTTGCGCAGGGTCTCCTATGGCTACACCTTC
TRBJ1-2,TRBV30,-,-,CAWNDVQGYTF,TGTGCCTGGAACGACGTACAGGGCTACACCTTC
TRBJ2-5,TRBV19,-,-,CASSIKGGQETQYF,TGTGCCAGTAGTATAAAAGGGGGACAAGAGACCCAGTACTTC
TRBJ2-7,TRBV4-1,-,TRBD2,CASSQDKRGGRDEQYF,TGCGCCAGCAGCCAAGACAAAAGGGGAGGGCGAGACGAGCAGTACTTC
TRBJ1-1,TRBV7-3,-,-,CASSLSGLLNTEAFF,TGTGCCAGCAGCTTGTCGGGACTTCTGAACACTGAAGCTTTCTTT
TRBJ2-7,TRBV4-1,-,TRBD1,CASSPQRQGLYEQYF,TGCGCCAGCAGCCCACAAAGACAGGGGCTCTACGAGCAGTACTTC
TRBJ1-4,TRBV4-1,-,-,CASSQDHSYSINEKLFF,TGCGCCAGCAGCCAAGATCACTCTTACAGCATTAATGAAAAACTGTTTTTT
TRBJ2-1,TRBV29-1,-,TRBD2,CSVDYTSGSYNEQFF,TGCAGCGTTGATTATACTAGCGGCTCCTACAATGAGCAGTTCTTC
TRBJ2-1,TRBV11-3,-,-,CASSLAGGPYNEQFF,TGTGCCAGCAGCTTAGCGGGGGGCCCCTACAATGAGCAGTTCTTC
TRBJ1-1,TRBV4-1,-,TRBD1,CASSQGQGLSTEAFF,TGCGCCAGCAGCCAAGGACAGGGTCTCTCCACTGAAGCTTTCTTT
TRBJ1-3,TRBV19,-,-,CASSIVQEGSGNTIYF,TGTGCCAGTAGTATCGTCCAGGAGGGCTCTGGAAACACCATATATTTT
TRBJ2-7,TRBV19,-,TRBD1,CASSGGQGAYEQYF,TGTGCCAGTAGTGGGGGACAGGGGGCCTACGAGCAGTACTTC